This T cell receptor beta chain was recovered during a study of shared clonotypes between healthy human individuals. Study-wide results and caveats: Estimated richness was generally greater in naive than memory subsets. Unshared clonotypes carried lower generation probabilities than those common to all four donors.

With respect to this clone: Antigen specificity is unknown.

Sequenced by immunoSEQ multiplex PCR; TCRdb stores in-frame clones only, minus some. The sample lists about 2.2 million clones, roughly 91% occurring once. Positive CCR7 selection of CD45RO-negative cells yielded the naive CD8 cells, and terminally differentiated effector memory CD45RA+ cells were excluded. Germline loops: CDR1 MDHEN, CDR2 SYDVKM. V dropped 5 bases and J dropped 0; count of bases not matched to a gene: 2. The CDR3 consists of 14 residues. The sequence came from a man aged 18 to 35 in good health. Some clones in this sample may be carry-over from other donors' samples. Sample: naive CD8+ T cells from PBMCs. V usage is TRBV28 and J usage is TRBJ2-3; TRBD1 aligns across 7 bases. The CDR3 reads CASSVGQSTDTQYF. CDR3 DNA sequence: TGTGCCAGCAGTGTGGGACAGAGCACAGATACGCAGTATTTT.